The T cell receptor (beta chain) described here comes from a study of early T cells in non-severe SARS-CoV-2 infection. This clonotype occurred many times. With V trimmed by 3 bases and J by 5 bases, 0 bases remained unmatched. This CDR3 spans 13 amino acids. TCRdb redid the calling of the 5' RACE reads with MiXCR, one entry per CDR3 protein. The table shows around 60,000 distinct CDR3 sequences, with around 20% occurring only once. The clonotype comes from an adult who was a healthcare worker with PCR-confirmed SARS-CoV-2 infection or an uninfected control (not recorded which). The source material was whole blood, sampled at baseline. The chain carries TRBV12-3 or TRBV12-4 and TRBJ2-2, with TRBD2 identical over 7 bases. DNA of the CDR3: TGTGCCAGCAGTTTGGGGGGGACCGGGGAGCTGTTTTTT. Its protein product is CASSLGGTGELFF.